Given below is one TCR beta chain in context. This sample stems from a study of cytomegalovirus exposure and HLA in healthy donors. 60 Vbeta and 13 Jbeta primers were used in PCR. Using immunoSEQ multiplex PCR, the repertoire was profiled, and TCRdb retains in-frame clones only, with some absent. The repertoire holds about 140,000 clones, approximately 88% seen once, with around 0.54% in the top ten. V shed 2 bases and J shed 0 bases, with 8 bases lying between them. Germline V CDR1 and CDR2: SGHNT, YYREEE (reference sequence). CDR3 length: 15 residues. The chain carries TRBV5-4 and TRBJ1-4; D gene unclear. The sequenced sample was PBMCs. This receptor was taken from a woman between 35 and 50 years old in good health and CMV-seronegative. Here the CDR3 reads CASSLLPATNEKLFF. Here the CDR3 DNA reads TGTGCCAGCAGCTTACTACCCGCAACTAATGAAAAACTGTTTTTT.